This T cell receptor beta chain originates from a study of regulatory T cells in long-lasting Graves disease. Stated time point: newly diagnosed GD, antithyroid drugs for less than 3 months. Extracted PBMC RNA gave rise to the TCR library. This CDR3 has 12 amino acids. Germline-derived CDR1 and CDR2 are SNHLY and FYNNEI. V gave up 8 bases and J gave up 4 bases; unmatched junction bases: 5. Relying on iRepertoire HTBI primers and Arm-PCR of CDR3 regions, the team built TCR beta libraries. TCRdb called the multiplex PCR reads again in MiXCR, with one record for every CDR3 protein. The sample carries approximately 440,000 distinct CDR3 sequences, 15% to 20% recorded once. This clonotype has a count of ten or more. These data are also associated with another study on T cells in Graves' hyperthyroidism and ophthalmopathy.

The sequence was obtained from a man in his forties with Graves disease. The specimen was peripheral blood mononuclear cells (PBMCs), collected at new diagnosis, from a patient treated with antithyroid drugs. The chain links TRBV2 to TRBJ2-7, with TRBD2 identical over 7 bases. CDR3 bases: TGTGCCAGCCGGGGAGGGCCTTACGAGCAGTACTTC. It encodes CASRGGPYEQYF. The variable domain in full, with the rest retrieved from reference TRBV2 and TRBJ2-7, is EPEVTQTPSHQVTQMGQEVILRCVPISNHLYFYWYRQILGQKVEFLVSFYNNEISEKSEIFDDQFSVERPDGSNFTLKIRSTKLEDSAMYFCASRGGPYEQYFGPGTRLTVT.